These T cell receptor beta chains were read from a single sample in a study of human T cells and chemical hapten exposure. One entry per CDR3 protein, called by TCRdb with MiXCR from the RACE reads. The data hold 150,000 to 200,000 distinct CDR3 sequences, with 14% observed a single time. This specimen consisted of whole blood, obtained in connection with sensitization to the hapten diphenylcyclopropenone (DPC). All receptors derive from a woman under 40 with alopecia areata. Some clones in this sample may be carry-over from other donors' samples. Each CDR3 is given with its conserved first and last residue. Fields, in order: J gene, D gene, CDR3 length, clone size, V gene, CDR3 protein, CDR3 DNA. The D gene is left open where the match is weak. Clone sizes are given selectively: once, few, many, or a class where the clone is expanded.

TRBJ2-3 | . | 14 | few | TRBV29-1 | CSVAVLDRTDTQYF | TGCAGCGTCGCCGTCTTGGACCGCACAGATACGCAGTATTTT
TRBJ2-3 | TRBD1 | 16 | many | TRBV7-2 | CASSYTGGAGTDTQYF | TGTGCCAGCAGCTATACAGGGGGCGCCGGCACAGATACGCAGTATTTT
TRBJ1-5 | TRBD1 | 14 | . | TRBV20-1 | CSAREGTDNQPQHF | TGCAGTGCTAGAGAAGGGACAGACAATCAGCCCCAGCATTTT
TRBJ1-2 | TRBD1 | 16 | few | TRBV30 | CAWNLGQVASYYGYTF | TGTGCCTGGAACTTAGGACAGGTGGCCTCCTACTATGGCTACACCTTC
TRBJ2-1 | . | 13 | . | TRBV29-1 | CSVEGAGYNEQFF | TGCAGCGTTGAGGGGGCAGGCTACAATGAGCAGTTCTTC
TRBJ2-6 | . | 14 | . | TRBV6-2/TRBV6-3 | CASWRTSGANVLTF | TGTGCCAGCTGGAGGACCTCTGGGGCCAACGTCCTGACTTTC
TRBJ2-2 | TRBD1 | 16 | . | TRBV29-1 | CSVIRAGTGDTGELFF | TGCAGCGTTATACGAGCCGGGACAGGGGACACCGGGGAGCTGTTTTTT
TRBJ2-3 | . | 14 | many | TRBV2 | CASGLGRTTDTQYF | TGTGCCAGTGGTCTGGGCCGAACGACGGATACGCAGTATTTT
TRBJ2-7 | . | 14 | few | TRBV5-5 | CASSLEARSYEQYF | TGTGCCAGCAGCTTGGAGGCCAGGTCGTACGAGCAGTACTTC
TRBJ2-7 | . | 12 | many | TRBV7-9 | CASSPAPYEQYF | TGTGCCAGCAGCCCAGCCCCCTACGAGCAGTACTTC
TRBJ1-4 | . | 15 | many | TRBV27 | CASSFKGGTNEKLFF | TGTGCCAGCAGTTTCAAGGGTGGAACTAATGAAAAACTGTTTTTT
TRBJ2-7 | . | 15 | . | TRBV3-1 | CASSPHSPPAGEQYF | TGTGCCAGCAGCCCTCACTCTCCTCCCGCGGGCGAGCAGTACTTC
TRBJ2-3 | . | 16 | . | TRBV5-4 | CASSSPGTPSTDTQYF | TGTGCCAGCAGCTCTCCCGGGACTCCTAGCACAGATACGCAGTATTTT
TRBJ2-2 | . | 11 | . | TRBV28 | CASGGTGELFF | TGTGCCAGCGGCGGAACCGGGGAGCTGTTTTTT
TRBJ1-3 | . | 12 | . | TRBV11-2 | CASSLYGNTIYF | TGTGCCAGCAGCTTATACGGAAACACCATATATTTT
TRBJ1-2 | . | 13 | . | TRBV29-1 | CSVEVLDSHGYTF | TGCAGCGTTGAAGTATTGGACAGTCATGGCTACACCTTC
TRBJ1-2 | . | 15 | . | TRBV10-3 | CAISGTALGDYGYTF | TGTGCCATCAGTGGGACTGCTTTGGGGGACTATGGCTACACCTTC
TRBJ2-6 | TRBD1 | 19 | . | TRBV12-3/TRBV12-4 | CASSLNKGQTHSGANVLTF | TGTGCCAGCAGTCTCAATAAGGGACAGACACACTCTGGGGCCAACGTCCTGACTTTC
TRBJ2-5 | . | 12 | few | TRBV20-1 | CSAPQGQETQYF | TGCAGTGCTCCACAGGGCCAAGAGACCCAGTACTTC
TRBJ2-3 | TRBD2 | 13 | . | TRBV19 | CATLAGGTDTQYF | TGTGCCACACTAGCGGGAGGCACAGATACGCAGTATTTT
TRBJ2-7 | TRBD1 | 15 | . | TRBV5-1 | CASSSRTGRSYEQYF | TGCGCCAGCAGCTCACGGACAGGGCGCTCCTACGAGCAGTACTTC
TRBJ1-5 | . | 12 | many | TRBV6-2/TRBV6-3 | CASRDGAQPQHF | TGTGCCAGCAGGGACGGAGCCCAGCCCCAGCATTTT
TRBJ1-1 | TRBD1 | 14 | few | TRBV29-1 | CSVDTGAFVTEAFF | TGCAGCGTTGATACAGGGGCCTTTGTCACTGAAGCTTTCTTT
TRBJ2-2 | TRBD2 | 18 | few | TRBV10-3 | CAISDPRVPGRAAGELFF | TGTGCCATCAGTGACCCTCGGGTGCCCGGGAGGGCCGCCGGGGAGCTGTTTTTT
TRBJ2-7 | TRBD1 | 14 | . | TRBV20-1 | CSARTGTGYYEQYF | TGCAGTGCTAGAACCGGGACAGGGTACTACGAGCAGTACTTC
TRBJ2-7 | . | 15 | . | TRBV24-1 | CATSHRSDRSYEQYF | TGTGCCACCAGTCATCGGTCAGACCGCTCCTACGAGCAGTACTTC
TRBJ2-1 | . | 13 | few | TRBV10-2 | CASRARSYNEQFF | TGCGCCAGCCGAGCTAGGTCCTACAATGAGCAGTTCTTC
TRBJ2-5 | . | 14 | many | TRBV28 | CASSSTGRGETQYF | TGTGCCAGCAGTTCGACAGGGAGGGGGGAGACCCAGTACTTC
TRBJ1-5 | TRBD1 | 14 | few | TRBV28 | CASTRDSPNQPQHF | TGTGCCAGCACCAGGGACAGCCCCAATCAGCCCCAGCATTTT
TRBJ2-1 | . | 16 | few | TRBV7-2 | CASSLSGDLLENEQFF | TGTGCCAGCAGCTTATCAGGGGACCTCCTGGAGAATGAGCAGTTCTTC
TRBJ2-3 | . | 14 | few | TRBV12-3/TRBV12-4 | CASSFNYRSDTQYF | TGTGCCAGCAGTTTCAACTACAGGTCAGATACGCAGTATTTT
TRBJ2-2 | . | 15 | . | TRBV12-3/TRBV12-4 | CASSLSGLNTGELFF | TGTGCCAGCAGTTTATCAGGGCTCAACACCGGGGAGCTGTTTTTT
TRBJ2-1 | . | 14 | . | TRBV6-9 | CASVFRISYNEQFF | TGTGCCAGCGTATTCAGGATTTCCTACAATGAGCAGTTCTTC